This T cell receptor beta chain was retrieved from a study of T cell changes during pregnancy in multiple sclerosis. Only in-frame clones appear in the TCRdb table, and some are missing; sequencing was by immunoSEQ multiplex PCR. The data show approximately 34,000 clones, roughly 91% seen once. Germline CDR1 is SSHAT and CDR2 is FNYEAQ (reference sequence). Trimming cost V 3 bases and J 1 base; bases outside gene matches: 6. The CDR3 contains 16 residues. The starting material was CD4+ T cells from peripheral blood mononuclear cells, obtained in the second trimester of pregnancy. J is TRBJ2-5 and V is TRBV7-7; 9 nucleotides line up with TRBD1. This TCR was recovered from a female donor with multiple sclerosis, enrolled in a pregnancy study. The CDR3 region is CASSLGDRAVQETQYF. The CDR3 nucleotides are TGTGCCAGCAGCTTGGGGGACAGGGCAGTCCAAGAGACCCAGTACTTC. The variable domain in full, completed from reference TRBV7-7 and TRBJ2-5, reads GAGVSQSPRYKVTKRGQDVTLRCDPISSHATLYWYQQALGQGPEFLTYFNYEAQPDKSGLPSDRFSAERPEGSISTLTIQRTEQRDSAMYRCASSLGDRAVQETQYFGPGTRLLVL.